The sequence of this T cell receptor (beta chain) was determined in a study of blood T cell repertoires in COVID-19. In the study overall: The United States, Italy and Spain provided the acute and convalescent COVID-19 samples.

Participant-reported clinical history was the basis for cohort assignment. As handled by the study authors: Amplification of reference gene primers provided the estimated nucleated cell counts. Assay used: immunoSEQ multiplex PCR; TCRdb lists only in-frame clones, some missing. V, J and clone size derive from that table, while D and trimming were established from the DNA sequence. This table has about 270,000 clones, 75% to 90% appearing once. CDR1 and CDR2 from the germline V gene are MDHEN and SYDVKM. The V and J ends lost 0 bases and 0 bases respectively, with 16 bases between them. This CDR3 contains 18 residues.

J is TRBJ2-3 and V is TRBV28; D is perhaps TRBD1 (6 bases). The source of this sequence is a woman aged 25-40 years with acute COVID-19. Sequenced input: PBMCs or T cells enriched from blood (not recorded which). CDR3: CASSLWGQSTSSTDTQYF. CDR3 coding DNA: TGTGCCAGCAGTTTATGGGGACAATCGACTTCTAGCACAGATACGCAGTATTTT.